The clone carrying this TCR beta chain was seen repeatedly, ten times or more. This sample was taken from a study of identical twins. TCRdb called the 5' RACE reads again in MiXCR, with one record for every CDR3 protein. The sample lists about 240,000 distinct CDR3 sequences; approximately 11% were seen once. These data also featured in a second study, about yellow fever vaccine responses in identical twins.

Sequencing was done on a sample of memory (CD45RO+) T cells sorted from blood. The sequence was collected from a woman younger than 35 in good health.

CDR3 sequence (DNA): TGTGCCAGCAGGCAACCGGGGCCGAGGGGAAACACCATATATTTT. Residues: CASRQPGPRGNTIYF. The chain uses TRBV6-1 and TRBJ1-3, with TRBD1 as a possible D gene (5 bases). V dropped 6 bases and J dropped 4 bases, with 16 bases sitting between them. There are 15 residues in the CDR3. Germline loops: CDR1 MNHNS, CDR2 SASEGT.